This T cell receptor (beta chain) was documented in a study of Graves' ophthalmopathy and Graves' hyperthyroidism. The junction had 11 bases not matched to a gene; V was cut back by 5 bases and J by 7 bases. CDR1 is SEHNR and CDR2 is FQNEAQ in the germline V gene (reference sequence). The CDR3 runs to 15 residues. This clonotype was found many times. Its antigen is undetermined. Investigators amplified TCR beta CDR3 regions from RNA transcripts. An initial RT-PCR round employing HTBI primers preceded a second-round multiplex PCR. TCRdb passed the multiplex PCR reads through MiXCR, listing each CDR3 protein once. The data hold around 1.1 million distinct CDR3 sequences, with around a third observed a single time. General study points: Most expanded thyroid clonotypes above 0.001 frequency also appeared in blood. In separating ophthalmopathy from stable hyperthyroidism, a 13-signature model achieved about 91% sensitivity and about 80% specificity.

V usage is TRBV7-9 and J usage is TRBJ1-2, with 9 positions matching TRBD1. The source of this sequence is an adult man with Graves' hyperthyroidism. Sequencing used peripheral blood or thyroid tissue (not recorded which). Here the CDR3 DNA reads TGTGCCAGCAGCAACCGGGACAGGGTGTGGGCTGGCTACACCTTC. Its translation: CASSNRDRVWAGYTF.